The 23 T cell receptor beta chains below all came from one sample that was sequenced in a study of a mutant IDH1 vaccine in newly diagnosed glioma. No antigen is known for these receptors. Time point meaning: week 47, end of study. Topical imiquimod accompanied each vaccine dose, which consisted of 300 ug of mutant IDH1 20-mer peptide. Some clones are missing from TCRdb's copy, which holds only in-frame ones; the method was immunoSEQ multiplex PCR. The table has more than 10,000 clones, roughly four fifths seen once. The sample in question was PBMCs, obtained from a glioma patient whose treatment included an IDH1 peptide vaccine. The origin of the receptors is a woman aged 40 to 50 with glioma.

This clone was seen once. The rearrangement uses TRBV7-2 and TRBJ2-2, with D possibly being TRBD1 (6 bases). Germline V CDR1 and CDR2: SGHTA, FQGNSA. The CDR3 spans 15 residues. Between the trimmed V and J ends, which lost 3 bases and 4 bases, there was a span of 12 bases. The CDR3 region is CASSFRGRSTGELFF. CDR3 DNA sequence: TGTGCCAGCAGCTTCAGGGGACGGTCCACCGGGGAGCTGTTTTTT.

The chain has TRBV5-8 and TRBJ1-5; 10 bases map to TRBD1. The CDR3 loop spans 15 amino acids. After removal of 0 bases from V and 6 bases from J, the junction contained 3 bases not matched to a gene. CDR1 SGHTS and CDR2 YDEGEE come from the germline V gene. The DNA for the CDR3 is TGTGCCAGCAGCTTGGGGGACAGGGGTGGTCAGCCCCAGCATTTT. Protein: CASSLGDRGGQPQHF.

This chain links TRBV5-1 with TRBJ1-3; D gene uncertain. The CDR3 runs 16 residues. Germline V CDR1 and CDR2: SGHRS, YFSETQ. V was clipped by 0 bases and J by 0 bases, with 10 bases between them. CDR3 in DNA: TGCGCCAGCAGCTTGGACCCCCCCGGCTCTGGAAACACCATATATTTT. It specifies CASSLDPPGSGNTIYF. Using reference TRBV5-1 and TRBJ1-3 for the parts outside the CDR3, the full variable domain is KAGVTQTPRYLIKTRGQQVTLSCSPISGHRSVSWYQQTPGQGLQFLFEYFSETQRNKGNFPGRFSGRQFSNSRSEMNVSTLELGDSALYLCASSLDPPGSGNTIYFGEGSWLTVV.

This chain uses TRBV18 with TRBJ1-2; D unresolved. This CDR3 spans 16 amino acids. The V gene lost 0 bases and the J gene lost 0 bases, with 11 bases spanning the gap. CDR1 is KGHSH, CDR2 LQKENI, per germline. The CDR3 loop is CASSPPIAESNYGYTF. CDR3 coding DNA: TGTGCCAGCTCACCACCTATCGCTGAATCTAACTATGGCTACACCTTC.

The rearrangement joins TRBV7-9 to TRBJ2-1; D may be TRBD1 (5 bases). CDR1 and CDR2 (germline): SEHNR, FQNEAQ (reference sequence). V dropped 3 bases and J dropped 2 bases, with 17 bases sitting between them. This CDR3 region has 17 residues. This CDR3 is CASSFRSARVTYNEQFF. The DNA for the CDR3 is TGTGCCAGCAGCTTTAGATCCGCCAGGGTGACCTACAATGAGCAGTTCTTC.

V gene TRBV7-2 combines with J gene TRBJ1-6, with D tentatively TRBD1 (5 bases). V dropped 5 bases and J dropped 11 bases, with 13 bases sitting between them. The length of the CDR3 is 13 residues. The V gene's germline CDR1 is SGHTA and CDR2 FQGNSA. CDR3 bases: TGTGCCAGCAGCCCTCTCGACAGAACACCCCTCCACTTT. The encoded protein is CASSPLDRTPLHF. Combining the CDR3 with reference TRBV7-2 and TRBJ1-6 gives the whole variable domain GAGVSQSPSNKVTEKGKDVELRCDPISGHTALYWYRQSLGQGLEFLIYFQGNSAPDKSGLPSDRFSAERTGGSVSTLTIQRTQQEDSAVYLCASSPLDRTPLHFGNGTRLTVT.

The chain has TRBV7-9 and TRBJ2-7; TRBD1 is a possible D gene (5 bases). The CDR3 has 14 residues. Trimming took off 7 bases at V and 4 bases at J, with 17 bases between the two ends. Germline V gene lookup returns CDR1 SEHNR and CDR2 FQNEAQ (reference sequence). CDR3 in amino acids: CASTLTEPNYEQYF. The CDR3 region has the DNA TGTGCCAGCACCCTGACAGAGCCAAATTACGAGCAGTACTTC.

The rearrangement joins TRBV9 to TRBJ2-3; TRBD2 aligns across 7 bases. In germline, CDR1 is SGDLS, CDR2 YYNGEE. The CDR3 totals 16 residues. J gave up 2 bases and V 0 bases, and 6 bases lay outside the gene matches. The CDR3 loop is CASSVVPGLPTDTQYF. The CDR3, as DNA: TGTGCCAGCAGCGTAGTCCCGGGACTACCCACAGATACGCAGTATTTT.

V and J are TRBV5-5 and TRBJ1-4, with D perhaps matching TRBD1 (6 bases). This CDR3 has 16 amino acids. The germline CDR1 and CDR2 sequences are SGHKS and YYEKEE (reference sequence). Trimming took 2 bases from V and 7 from J, leaving 18 bases between them. In DNA, the CDR3 is TGTGCCAGCAGCTTCGAGGGGGGAACGGGGATTGAAAAACTGTTTTTT. Translation gives CASSFEGGTGIEKLFF.

The chain couples TRBV7-9 to TRBJ1-1, with 7 bases aligning to TRBD1. This CDR3 has 16 residues. V was pared by 2 bases and J by 4 bases, with 10 bases of the junction left unmatched. From germline, CDR1 is SEHNR and CDR2 FQNEAQ (reference sequence). CDR3 residues: CASSLKPGGKVTEAFF. CDR3 in DNA: TGTGCCAGCAGCTTAAAGCCAGGGGGAAAGGTCACTGAAGCTTTCTTT.

This chain joins TRBV27 and TRBJ1-5, with D hard to call. The CDR3 consists of 14 residues. V lost 6 bases, J lost 7 bases, and 16 bases lay in between. Germline CDR1 and CDR2: MNHEY and SMNVEV (reference sequence). The chain's CDR3 is CASRPPGERQPQHF. The CDR3 DNA sequence: TGTGCCAGCAGGCCTCCAGGAGAACGGCAGCCCCAGCATTTT.

The CDR3 spells CASSFGDRQESEPQHF. The DNA of the CDR3 is TGTGCCAGCAGTTTCGGAGACAGGCAGGAATCGGAGCCCCAGCATTTT. The chain uses TRBV28 and TRBJ1-5, with D possibly matching TRBD1 (6 bases). The CDR3 is 16 residues long. Trimming took 3 bases from V and 8 from J, leaving 20 bases between them. The germline CDR1 and CDR2 sequences are MDHEN and SYDVKM.

The CDR3 DNA is TGTGCCAGTAGTACCAACCCCCTCTGGGGAAACACCGGGGAGCTGTTTTTT. This encodes CASSTNPLWGNTGELFF. This chain connects TRBV19 to TRBJ2-2; D uncertain. Germline values: CDR1 LNHDA, CDR2 SQIVND (reference sequence). This CDR3 is built from 17 residues. The ends were cut back, 4 bases at V and 2 bases at J, with 17 bases in the middle.

The chain links TRBV7-8 to TRBJ2-5; TRBD2 is a possible D gene (5 bases). There are 15 residues in the CDR3. In germline, CDR1 is SGHVS, CDR2 FQNEAQ. V was trimmed by 5 bases and J by 1 base, leaving 14 bases between them. DNA for the CDR3: TGTGCCAGCAGCCCTGGGCGGGTGCCCCAAGAGACCCAGTACTTC. Residues: CASSPGRVPQETQYF.

The chain combines TRBV7-9 with TRBJ2-7, with D perhaps TRBD1 (5 bases). V was shortened by 5 bases and J by 2 bases, with 16 bases between the two germline ends. The CDR3 totals 15 residues. Per germline, CDR1 SEHNR and CDR2 FQNEAQ (reference sequence). The CDR3 nucleotides read TGTGCCAGCAGCACCAGGGTGCCCCCTCCCTACGAGCAGTACTTC. Residues: CASSTRVPPPYEQYF.

V gene TRBV28 combines with J gene TRBJ2-2; 10 bases fit TRBD2. The CDR3 extends over 13 amino acids. The junction had 4 bases not matched to a gene; V was cut back by 7 bases and J by 8 bases. The germline V gene encodes CDR1 MDHEN and CDR2 SYDVKM. CDR3: CASTSGRLGELFF. CDR3 nucleotides: TGTGCCAGCACTAGCGGGAGACTAGGGGAGCTGTTTTTT.

J is TRBJ2-7 and V is TRBV7-9; D gene ambiguous. CDR3 length: 11 residues. Deletions cut 5 bases from V and 9 bases from J, with 11 bases between. Germline V CDR1 and CDR2: SEHNR, FQNEAQ (reference sequence). The CDR3 DNA reads as TGTGCCAGCAGCCCCGATCTTGGGCAGTACTTC. Protein: CASSPDLGQYF. Full variable domain (missing parts from reference TRBV7-9 and TRBJ2-7): DTGVSQNPRHKITKRGQNVTFRCDPISEHNRLYWYRQTLGQGPEFLTYFQNEAQLEKSRLLSDRFSAERPKGSFSTLEIQRTEQGDSAMYLCASSPDLGQYFGPGTRLTVT.

This chain joins TRBV19 and TRBJ2-2; 7 bases line up with TRBD2. Germline loops: CDR1 LNHDA, CDR2 SQIVND (reference sequence). This CDR3 is built from 18 residues. Trimming took 10 bases from V and 0 from J; bases not matched to a gene: 17. The CDR3 DNA sequence: TGTGCCACCCAGCTCGGGGGGTCATACCTAGCGAACACCGGGGAGCTGTTTTTT. Translation gives CATQLGGSYLANTGELFF. Combining the CDR3 with reference TRBV19 and TRBJ2-2 gives the whole variable domain DGGITQSPKYLFRKEGQNVTLSCEQNLNHDAMYWYRQDPGQGLRLIYYSQIVNDFQKGDIAEGYSVSREKKESFPLTVTSAQKNPTAFYLCATQLGGSYLANTGELFFGEGSRLTVL.

As regards this clone: Relative to the germline gene, one junction end is altered; a read error may explain this. The rearrangement links TRBV6-5 to TRBJ1-2, with 7 bases that match TRBD1. There are 16 residues in the CDR3. Germline V gives CDR1 MNHEY, CDR2 SVGAGI. The CDR3 loop is CASNYSHGTAHYGYTF. CDR3 nucleotide sequence: TGTGCCAGCAATTACTCCCACGGGACAGCCCACTATGGCTACACCTTC.

The genes are TRBV9 and TRBJ2-6; TRBD1 aligns across 7 bases. The CDR3 is made up of 17 amino acids. Trimming cost V 4 bases and J 0 bases; bases outside gene matches: 7. Looked up from germline, CDR1 is SGDLS and CDR2 is YYNGEE. CDR3 in DNA: TGTGCCAGCAGCTACACGACAGGGCCCTCTGGGGCCAACGTCCTGACTTTC. Its protein product is CASSYTTGPSGANVLTF.

The rearrangement links TRBV7-2 to TRBJ2-3; tentative D call: TRBD1 (5 bases). This CDR3 is built from 14 residues. With 5 bases removed from V and 6 bases from J, the gap between germline ends came to 15 bases. CDR1 and CDR2 from the germline V gene are SGHTA and FQGNSA. CDR3 in DNA: TGTGCCAGCAGCGCCCCTTACGCAGGGGATACGCAGTATTTT. Its translation: CASSAPYAGDTQYF.

The chain combines TRBV6-5 with TRBJ1-5; D unclear. V was clipped by 0 bases and J by 6 bases, with 6 bases between them. The CDR3 has 13 residues. The germline gives CDR1 MNHEY, CDR2 SVGAGI. Here the CDR3 DNA reads TGTGCCAGCAGTTACTCGACCGGTCAGCCCCAGCATTTT. It encodes CASSYSTGQPQHF.

J is TRBJ2-3 and V is TRBV4-3; no clear D gene. Germline V gives CDR1 LGHNA, CDR2 YSLEER. The CDR3 runs 12 residues. V was clipped by 0 bases and J by 8 bases, with 6 bases between them. CDR3 DNA: TGCGCCAGCAGCCAAGATCGGATTACGCAGTATTTT. This encodes CASSQDRITQYF.